The clone carrying this T cell receptor (beta chain) occurred a few times. Assay: immunoSEQ multiplex PCR; the TCRdb copy retains only in-frame clones and omits some. The sample carries 350,000 to 500,000 clones, around nine tenths recorded once. The data are from a study of blood T cell repertoires in COVID-19. The germline gives CDR1 SGHDN, CDR2 FVKESK. The ends were cut back, 6 bases at V and 1 base at J, with 9 bases in the middle. This CDR3 region has 13 residues. Exposed enrollees encountered a COVID-19 case at some point within 2 weeks before study entry. This sequence was found in a woman under 30 who had been exposed to COVID-19. The sequencing sample was made of PBMCs or T cells enriched from blood (not recorded which). This chain joins TRBV14 and TRBJ1-1, with unresolved D. Here the CDR3 DNA reads TGTGCCAGCAGGAGTCCCGAGAACACTGAAGCTTTCTTT. The encoded protein is CASRSPENTEAFF.